This passage covers 23 T cell receptor beta chains from one sample sequenced in a study of cytomegalovirus exposure and HLA in healthy donors (dated by TCRdb to 2016 to 2017). Receptor amplification or capture employed the immunoSEQ multiplex PCR assay. For the multiplex PCR, a mixture combining 60 forward primers for TCR Vbeta segments and 13 reverse primers for TCR Jbeta segments was used. Drawn from immuneACCESS, this table holds only the in-frame rearrangements with V and J called that TCRdb kept. Clones are partly lost; checked studies trace under half to an unresolved V gene and leave the rest unexplained. Across this sample there are some 97,000 clones, with about 70% seen only once. The biggest ten clones account for about 4.5% of the sample. Sequenced input: PBMCs. The origin of the receptors is a woman between 18 and 29 years old in good health and CMV-seropositive.

The V gene is TRBV18, the J gene TRBJ1-5; the match to TRBD1 covers 9 bases. In germline, CDR1 is KGHSH, CDR2 LQKENI. V gave up 3 bases and J gave up 5 bases; unmatched junction bases: 8. The CDR3 has 16 residues. The CDR3, as DNA: TGTGCCAGCTCACCCCCCGGGACAGGGCTGGATCAGCCCCAGCATTTT. It translates to CASSPPGTGLDQPQHF.

The rearrangement uses TRBV28 and TRBJ1-2; D remains unclear. Germline CDR1 and CDR2: MDHEN and SYDVKM. Trimming took off 3 bases at V and 2 bases at J, with 10 bases between the two ends. The length of the CDR3 is 14 residues. CDR3 sequence: CASSFEVVNYGYTF. The DNA of the CDR3 is TGTGCCAGCAGTTTTGAGGTAGTGAACTATGGCTACACCTTC.

This clone showed up just a few times. The chain employs TRBV28 and TRBJ2-1; D possibly corresponds to TRBD1 (6 bases). Deletions cut 6 bases from V and 5 bases from J, with 14 bases between. Germline values: CDR1 MDHEN, CDR2 SYDVKM. This CDR3 region has 14 residues. The CDR3 protein is CASRPAGVNNEQFF. CDR3 nucleotide sequence: TGTGCCAGCAGGCCGGCAGGGGTTAACAATGAGCAGTTCTTC.

The chain carries TRBV30 and TRBJ2-1; D is uncertain. This CDR3 contains 13 residues. Per germline, CDR1 GTSNPN and CDR2 SVGIG (reference sequence). V was clipped by 3 bases and J by 4 bases, with 10 bases between them. CDR3 DNA sequence: TGTGCCTGGAGAGGTTTACAGTACAATGAGCAGTTCTTC. It codes for CAWRGLQYNEQFF.

Notes on this clone: The sample holds other DNA sequences that translate to the same CDR3. The chain employs TRBV14 and TRBJ2-1; 14 nucleotides match TRBD2. The CDR3 spans 19 residues. Per the germline V gene, CDR1 is SGHDN and CDR2 is FVKESK. Trimming took 1 base from V and 13 from J; bases not matched to a gene: 18. The CDR3 DNA follows: TGTGCCAGCAGCCAAGGGACTAGCGGGAGGTCACGCGCACAGAAAAATCAGTTCTTC. Translation gives CASSQGTSGRSRAQKNQFF.

The chain uses TRBV6-5 and TRBJ1-3; the D is unclear. With 0 bases removed from V and 0 bases from J, the gap between germline ends came to 9 bases. This CDR3 has 16 residues. Germline lookup yields CDR1 MNHEY and CDR2 SVGAGI. The CDR3 spells CASSYSIQISGNTIYF. Written as DNA, the CDR3 is TGTGCCAGCAGTTACTCGATACAGATCTCTGGAAACACCATATATTTT.

This clone was seen a handful of times. This chain links TRBV10-3 with TRBJ1-1; the D gene is possibly TRBD1 (5 bases). Germline V gene sequence: CDR1 ENHRY, CDR2 SYGVKD. Trimming removed 4 bases from V and 7 bases from J, with 16 bases in between. This CDR3 has 14 residues. Here the CDR3 reads CAISVTGPGLEAFF. In DNA, the CDR3 is TGTGCCATCAGTGTTACTGGGCCAGGGCTTGAAGCTTTCTTT.

The CDR3 DNA follows: TGCGCCAGCAGCTTGGTGGGGGCGAGTAATGAAAAACTGTTTTTT. As protein: CASSLVGASNEKLFF. The chain combines TRBV5-1 with TRBJ1-4, with D tentatively TRBD1 (6 bases). This CDR3 region has 15 residues. CDR1 and CDR2 (germline): SGHRS, YFSETQ. Trimming shortened V by 0 bases and J by 4 bases, and 10 bases separated the two germline ends.

The chain joins TRBV6-1 to TRBJ2-2, with D unclear. Germline CDR1 reads MNHNS; CDR2 reads SASEGT. CDR3 length: 13 residues. The germline V and J ends were trimmed by 11 bases and 3 bases, with 13 bases remaining between them. The CDR3 sequence is CAQLEIDTGELFF. CDR3 sequence (DNA): TGTGCCCAACTTGAAATCGACACCGGGGAGCTGTTTTTT.

This clone was seen a few times. The V gene is TRBV7-2, the J gene TRBJ2-1, with 8 bases lining up with TRBD1. V was pared by 4 bases and J by 0 bases, with 2 bases of the junction left unmatched. The CDR3 is 15 residues long. Germline V lookup: CDR1 SGHTA, CDR2 FQGNSA. DNA for the CDR3: TGTGCCAGCAGCTCTGACAGGGGCTCCTACAATGAGCAGTTCTTC. Encoded protein: CASSSDRGSYNEQFF.

In its sample, this clone was seen a few times. V usage is TRBV29-1 and J usage is TRBJ2-2; 8 bases are a match to TRBD2. The CDR3 totals 13 residues. CDR1 and CDR2 (germline): SQVTM, ANQGSEA. V shed 8 bases, J shed 7 bases, and the junction held 9 bases outside the gene matches. The CDR3 spells CSSRGGRNGELFF. In DNA, the CDR3 is TGCAGCTCCCGGGGGGGGCGGAACGGGGAGCTGTTTTTT.

The rearrangement uses TRBV10-3 and TRBJ2-7; TRBD2 matches at 7 bases. The CDR3 has 15 residues. The junction had 10 bases not matched to a gene; V was cut back by 7 bases and J by 1 base. Germline-derived CDR1 and CDR2 are ENHRY and SYGVKD. The CDR3 sequence is CAIKGTLADSYEQYF. The DNA for the CDR3 is TGTGCCATCAAGGGCACGCTAGCGGATTCCTACGAGCAGTACTTC.

The V gene is TRBV2, the J gene TRBJ1-5; D might be TRBD1 (6 bases). The CDR3 contains 15 residues. The germline CDR1 and CDR2 sequences are SNHLY and FYNNEI. V dropped 4 bases and J dropped 3 bases, with 13 bases sitting between them. Written as DNA, the CDR3 is TGTGCCAGCAGTGCAAGAACAGGGACCAATCAGCCCCAGCATTTT. Translation gives CASSARTGTNQPQHF.

The chain carries TRBV5-1 and TRBJ2-5; 7 bases align to TRBD1. The V gene end was trimmed by 4 bases and the J gene end by 2 bases; junction bases not matched to a gene: 11. The germline CDR1 and CDR2 sequences are SGHRS and YFSETQ. The CDR3 loop spans 16 amino acids. This chain's CDR3 is CASSADRLLGQETQYF. CDR3 DNA sequence: TGCGCCAGCAGCGCGGACAGGTTATTAGGGCAAGAGACCCAGTACTTC.

In regard to this clone: In the same sample, other DNA sequences code for this CDR3. The J gene is TRBJ2-2, the V gene TRBV5-4; D unresolved. Germline V gene sequence: CDR1 SGHNT, CDR2 YYREEE (reference sequence). The CDR3 contains 13 residues. V gave up 1 base and J gave up 3 bases, with 4 bases separating them. The CDR3 region is CASSLTDTGELFF. As DNA, the CDR3 is TGTGCCAGCAGCTTGACAGACACCGGGGAGCTGTTTTTT.

J is TRBJ2-1 and V is TRBV29-1; 9 bases match TRBD2. The CDR3 has 17 residues. J gave up 0 bases and V 6 bases, and 12 bases lay outside the gene matches. Germline values: CDR1 SQVTM, CDR2 ANQGSEA. For the CDR3, the DNA is TGCAGCGTCGAGGCCTTTCTTAGCGGGAGCTCCTACAATGAGCAGTTCTTC. Its protein product is CSVEAFLSGSSYNEQFF.

The V call is TRBV7-9, the J call TRBJ2-3; TRBD2 agrees at 9 bases. The V segment lost 1 base and the J segment 3 bases; nucleotides outside the gene matches: 5. This CDR3 has 16 amino acids. Germline-derived CDR1 and CDR2 are SEHNR and FQNEAQ (reference sequence). Here the CDR3 reads CASSLDRLAGTDTQYF. The CDR3 DNA sequence: TGTGCCAGCAGCTTAGATAGGCTAGCGGGAACAGATACGCAGTATTTT.

The chain recombines TRBV15 with TRBJ2-5; 9 nucleotides line up with TRBD1. CDR1 and CDR2 from the germline V gene are LNHNV and YYDKDF (reference sequence). CDR3 length: 16 amino acids. The V and J ends lost 5 bases and 5 bases, in that order; junction bases with no gene match: 12. CDR3 nucleotide sequence: TGTGCCACCAGCCTCAAGAGACAGGGGGGATTGGAGACCCAGTACTTC. Protein product: CATSLKRQGGLETQYF.

V gene TRBV29-1 combines with J gene TRBJ1-1, with D unclear. The ends were cut back, 8 bases at V and 5 bases at J, with 15 bases in the middle. CDR1 and CDR2 from the germline V gene are SQVTM and ANQGSEA. The CDR3 covers 12 residues. The CDR3 is CSTSQTGTEAFF. Here the CDR3 DNA reads TGCAGCACCTCCCAAACGGGTACTGAAGCTTTCTTT.

This clone occurred once. The rearrangement joins TRBV10-3 to TRBJ2-5; TRBD2 might be the D (7 bases). The CDR3 covers 17 residues. The V gene lost 3 bases and the J gene lost 4 bases, with 21 bases spanning the gap. The germline gives CDR1 ENHRY, CDR2 SYGVKD. The CDR3 sequence: CAISDQSGAQGRETQYF. CDR3 DNA: TGTGCCATCAGTGATCAGAGCGGGGCCCAGGGGCGAGAGACCCAGTACTTC.

The chain joins TRBV6-5 to TRBJ2-3, with unresolved D. Germline CDR1 is MNHEY and CDR2 is SVGAGI. CDR3 length equals 14 residues. The V end lost 2 bases, the J end lost 0 bases, and 6 bases lay between the germline ends. The CDR3: CASSYSVSTDTQYF. DNA for the CDR3: TGTGCCAGCAGTTACAGCGTCAGCACAGATACGCAGTATTTT.

This chain joins TRBV9 and TRBJ2-1, with TRBD2 identical over 9 bases. The CDR3 is 16 amino acids. Germline assignment: CDR1 SGDLS and CDR2 YYNGEE. Germline trimming cut 4 bases from V and 8 bases from J; bases unmatched to any gene: 13. CDR3 amino acids: CASSPGWGLAMYEQFF. CDR3 DNA sequence: TGTGCCAGCAGCCCCGGCTGGGGACTAGCCATGTATGAGCAGTTCTTC.

This sequence joins TRBV11-2 and TRBJ2-1, with D maybe TRBD1 (5 bases). CDR3 length equals 15 residues. V lost 7 bases to trimming and J lost 4 bases, with 17 bases between them. CDR1 and CDR2 from the germline V gene are SGHAT and FQNNGV. In DNA, the CDR3 is TGTGCCAGCACCACGACAGAGAAAATATACAATGAGCAGTTCTTC. As protein: CASTTTEKIYNEQFF. The full variable domain, completed using reference TRBV11-2 and TRBJ2-1, is EAGVAQSPRYKIIEKRQSVAFWCNPISGHATLYWYQQILGQGPKLLIQFQNNGVVDDSQLPKDRFSAERLKGVDSTLKIQPAKLEDSAVYLCASTTTEKIYNEQFFGPGTRLTVL.